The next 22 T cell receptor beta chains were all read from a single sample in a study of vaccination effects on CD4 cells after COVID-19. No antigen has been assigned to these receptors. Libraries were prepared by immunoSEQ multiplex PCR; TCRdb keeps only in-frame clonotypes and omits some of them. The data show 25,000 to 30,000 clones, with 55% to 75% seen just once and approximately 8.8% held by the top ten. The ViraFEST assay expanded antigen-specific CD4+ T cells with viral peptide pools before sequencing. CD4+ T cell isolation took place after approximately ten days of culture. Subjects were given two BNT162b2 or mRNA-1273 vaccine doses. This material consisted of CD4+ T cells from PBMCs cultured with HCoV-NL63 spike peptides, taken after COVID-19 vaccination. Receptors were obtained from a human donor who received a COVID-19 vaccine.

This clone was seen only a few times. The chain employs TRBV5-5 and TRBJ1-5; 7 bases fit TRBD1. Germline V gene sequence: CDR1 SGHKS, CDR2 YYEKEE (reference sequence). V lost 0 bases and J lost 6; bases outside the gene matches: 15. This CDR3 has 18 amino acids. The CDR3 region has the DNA TGTGCCAGCAGCTTGGGACAGGGAATCTTAAGGAACGGTCAGCCCCAGCATTTT. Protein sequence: CASSLGQGILRNGQPQHF. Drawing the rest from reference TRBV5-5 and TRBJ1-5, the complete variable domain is DAGVTQSPTHLIKTRGQQVTLRCSPISGHKSVSWYQQVLGQGPQFIFQYYEKEERGRGNFPDRFSARQFPNYSSELNVNALLLGDSALYLCASSLGQGILRNGQPQHFGDGTRLSIL.

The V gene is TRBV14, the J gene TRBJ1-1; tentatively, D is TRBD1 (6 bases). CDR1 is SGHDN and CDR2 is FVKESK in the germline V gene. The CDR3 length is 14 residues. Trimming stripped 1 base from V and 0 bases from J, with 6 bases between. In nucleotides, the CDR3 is TGTGCCAGCAGCCAAGGGACAGTGAACACTGAAGCTTTCTTT. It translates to CASSQGTVNTEAFF. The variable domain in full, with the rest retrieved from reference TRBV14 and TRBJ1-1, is EAGVTQFPSHSVIEKGQTVTLRCDPISGHDNLYWYRRVMGKEIKFLLHFVKESKQDESGMPNNRFLAERTGGTYSTLKVQPAELEDSGVYFCASSQGTVNTEAFFGQGTRLTVV.

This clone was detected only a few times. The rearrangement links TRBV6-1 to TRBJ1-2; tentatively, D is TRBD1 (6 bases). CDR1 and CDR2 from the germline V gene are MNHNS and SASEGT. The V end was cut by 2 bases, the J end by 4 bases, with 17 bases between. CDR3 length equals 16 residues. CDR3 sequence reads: CASSESGGRGGYGYTF. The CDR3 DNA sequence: TGTGCCAGCAGTGAAAGCGGGGGCAGGGGTGGCTATGGCTACACCTTC.

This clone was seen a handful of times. This CDR3 reads CASSETSGSYNEQFF. The CDR3 DNA sequence: TGCGCCAGCAGCGAGACTAGCGGGAGCTACAATGAGCAGTTCTTC. The genes are TRBV5-1 and TRBJ2-1, with 12 bases that match TRBD2. The CDR3 is made up of 15 amino acids. Germline CDR1 is SGHRS and CDR2 is YFSETQ. V was clipped by 4 bases and J by 3 bases; unmatched bases: 2.

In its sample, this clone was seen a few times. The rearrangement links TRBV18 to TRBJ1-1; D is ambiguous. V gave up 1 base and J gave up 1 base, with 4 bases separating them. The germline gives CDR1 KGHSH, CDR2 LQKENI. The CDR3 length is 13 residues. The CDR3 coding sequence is TGTGCCAGCTCACCACGGGAGAACACTGAAGCTTTCTTT. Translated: CASSPRENTEAFF.

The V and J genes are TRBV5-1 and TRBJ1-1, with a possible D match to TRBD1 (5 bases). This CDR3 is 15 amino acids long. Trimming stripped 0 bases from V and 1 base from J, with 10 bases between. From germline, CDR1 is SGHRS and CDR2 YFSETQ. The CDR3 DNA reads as TGCGCCAGCAGCTTGGCCGCTAGGGGGAACACTGAAGCTTTCTTT. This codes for CASSLAARGNTEAFF.

The CDR3 loop is CASSLSGRAQEQYF. CDR3 DNA: TGTGCCAGCAGCCTTAGCGGGAGGGCCCAGGAGCAGTACTTC. This chain links TRBV11-3 with TRBJ2-7; 11 bases match TRBD2. The CDR3 runs to 14 residues. Germline CDR1 is SGHNT and CDR2 is YENEEA. The V gene end was trimmed by 5 bases and the J gene end by 7 bases; junction bases not matched to a gene: 7.

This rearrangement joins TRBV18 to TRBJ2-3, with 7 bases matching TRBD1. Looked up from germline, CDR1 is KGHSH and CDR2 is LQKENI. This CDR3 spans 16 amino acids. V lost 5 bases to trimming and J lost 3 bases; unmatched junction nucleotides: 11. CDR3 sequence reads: CASSSYRGLATDTQYF. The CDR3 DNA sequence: TGTGCCAGCTCATCTTATAGGGGGCTGGCGACAGATACGCAGTATTTT.

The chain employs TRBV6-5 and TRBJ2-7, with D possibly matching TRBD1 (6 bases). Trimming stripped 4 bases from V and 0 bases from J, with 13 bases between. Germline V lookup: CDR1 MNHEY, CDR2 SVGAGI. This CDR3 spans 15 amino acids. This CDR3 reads CASSSTGFSSYEQYF. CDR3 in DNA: TGTGCCAGCAGTTCAACAGGGTTTTCCTCCTACGAGCAGTACTTC.

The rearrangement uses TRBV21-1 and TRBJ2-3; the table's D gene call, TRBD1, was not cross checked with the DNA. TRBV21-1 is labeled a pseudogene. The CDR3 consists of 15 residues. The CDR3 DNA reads TGTGCCAGCAGCAAAGTAACAGGGGGCGCAGATACGCAGTATTTT. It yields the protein CASSKVTGGADTQYF.

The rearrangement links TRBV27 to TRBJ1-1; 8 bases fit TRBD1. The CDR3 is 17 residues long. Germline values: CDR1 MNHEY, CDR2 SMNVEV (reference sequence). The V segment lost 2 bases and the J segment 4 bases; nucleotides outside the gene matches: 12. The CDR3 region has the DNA TGTGCCAGCAGTTTAGCTACGCCAGGGGGCTTGAGCACTGAAGCTTTCTTT. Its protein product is CASSLATPGGLSTEAFF.

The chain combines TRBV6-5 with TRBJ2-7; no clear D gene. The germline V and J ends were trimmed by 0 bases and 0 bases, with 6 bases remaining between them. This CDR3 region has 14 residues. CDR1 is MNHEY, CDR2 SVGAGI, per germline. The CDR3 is CASSYSSSSYEQYF. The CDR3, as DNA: TGTGCCAGCAGTTACTCGTCCAGCTCCTACGAGCAGTACTTC.

DNA for the CDR3: TGTGCCAGCAGTCCCACAGGGGGCGGGGAGACCCAGTACTTC. It specifies CASSPTGGGETQYF. The chain is built from TRBV27 and TRBJ2-5; 9 positions match TRBD1. CDR3 length: 14 residues. J gave up 5 bases and V 5 bases, and 6 bases lay outside the gene matches. The germline gives CDR1 MNHEY, CDR2 SMNVEV (reference sequence).

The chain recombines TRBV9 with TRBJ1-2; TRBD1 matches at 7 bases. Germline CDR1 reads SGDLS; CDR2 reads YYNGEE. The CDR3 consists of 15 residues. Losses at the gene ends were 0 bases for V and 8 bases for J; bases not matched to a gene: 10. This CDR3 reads CASSVDQQGIEGYTF. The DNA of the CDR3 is TGTGCCAGCAGCGTAGATCAACAGGGGATAGAAGGCTACACCTTC.

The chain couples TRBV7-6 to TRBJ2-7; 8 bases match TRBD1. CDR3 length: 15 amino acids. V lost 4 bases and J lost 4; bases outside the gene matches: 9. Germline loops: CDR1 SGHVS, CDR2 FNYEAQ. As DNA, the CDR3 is TGTGCCAGCAGCTCACCTCAGGGGGCGCTGTACGAGCAGTACTTC. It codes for CASSSPQGALYEQYF.

The CDR3 DNA follows: TGTGCCAGCAGTTTTTCGGCGCGGACTAGCACAGATACGCAGTATTTT. Amino acids: CASSFSARTSTDTQYF. The chain joins TRBV6-5 to TRBJ2-3; perhaps TRBD2 as D (5 bases). CDR1 and CDR2 from the germline V gene are MNHEY and SVGAGI. The V gene lost 4 bases and the J gene lost 0 bases, with 14 bases spanning the gap. There are 16 residues in the CDR3.

The CDR3 reads CASSLDPGTAYEQYF. CDR3 DNA: TGCGCCAGCAGCTTGGACCCCGGGACTGCCTACGAGCAGTACTTC. This sequence joins TRBV5-1 and TRBJ2-7, with a weak D call TRBD2 (6 bases). Germline V lookup: CDR1 SGHRS, CDR2 YFSETQ. V dropped 0 bases and J dropped 2 bases, with 12 bases sitting between them. CDR3 size: 15 residues.

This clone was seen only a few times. CDR3 DNA sequence: TGCGCCAGCAGTGGGAGACTAAGCGGTCTACGCGATGAGCAGTTCTTC. This sequence encodes CASSGRLSGLRDEQFF. This chain joins TRBV10-1 and TRBJ2-1, with D perhaps TRBD2 (5 bases). V lost 4 bases and J 8 bases, leaving 21 bases between the germline ends. The germline CDR1 and CDR2 sequences are WNHNN and SYGVQD (reference sequence). CDR3 length: 16 amino acids.

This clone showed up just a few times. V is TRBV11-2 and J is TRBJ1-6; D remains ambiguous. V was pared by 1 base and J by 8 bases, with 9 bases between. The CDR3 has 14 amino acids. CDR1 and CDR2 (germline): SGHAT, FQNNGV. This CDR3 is CASSLVSSDSPLHF. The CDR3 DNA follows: TGTGCCAGCAGCTTAGTATCCAGCGATTCACCCCTCCACTTT.

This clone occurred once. CDR3 amino acids: CASSKQNTEAFF. The CDR3 DNA follows: TGTGCCAGCAGCAAACAGAACACTGAAGCTTTCTTT. The chain combines TRBV7-9 with TRBJ1-1, with D uncertain. This CDR3 is 12 amino acids long. Germline V gene data show CDR1 as SEHNR and CDR2 as FQNEAQ (reference sequence). V dropped 5 bases and J dropped 1 base, with 5 bases sitting between them. The entire variable domain, with the rest obtained from reference TRBV7-9 and TRBJ1-1, is as follows: DTGVSQNPRHKITKRGQNVTFRCDPISEHNRLYWYRQTLGQGPEFLTYFQNEAQLEKSRLLSDRFSAERPKGSFSTLEIQRTEQGDSAMYLCASSKQNTEAFFGQGTRLTVV.

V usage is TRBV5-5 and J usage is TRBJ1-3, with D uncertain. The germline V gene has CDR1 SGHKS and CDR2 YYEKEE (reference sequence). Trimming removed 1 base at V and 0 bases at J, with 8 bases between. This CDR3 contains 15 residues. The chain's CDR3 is CASSLKADSGNTIYF. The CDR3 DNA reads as TGTGCCAGCAGCTTGAAGGCCGACTCTGGAAACACCATATATTTT.

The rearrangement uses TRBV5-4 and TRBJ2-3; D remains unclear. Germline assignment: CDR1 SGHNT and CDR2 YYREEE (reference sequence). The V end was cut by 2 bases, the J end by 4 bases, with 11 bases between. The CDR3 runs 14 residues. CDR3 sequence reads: CASSLPHTPDTQYF. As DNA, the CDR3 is TGTGCCAGCAGCTTACCTCACACGCCAGATACGCAGTATTTT.